Listed below are T cell receptor beta chains from one sample, sequenced in a study of shared clonotypes between healthy human individuals. Sequencing used immunoSEQ multiplex PCR; TCRdb keeps in-frame clones, though not all of them. Among roughly 640,000 clones listed, less than 85% were seen once. Sequencing was performed on memory CD4+ T cells sorted from blood. These receptor sequences come from a woman aged 30 to 39 in good health. Both conserved end residues are part of each CDR3. The D gene is left open where the match is weak. The size entry is marked missing in some rows and otherwise reads once, few, many or a size class.

d_call,v_call,j_call,cdr3_length,clone_size,cdr3_nt,cdr3_aa
NA,TRBV28,TRBJ1-1,11,once,TGTGCCAGCAGTTCGTTAAAGCGTGCTTTCTTT,CASSSLKRAFF
NA,TRBV6-1,TRBJ1-5,14,once,TGTGCCAGCAGCGGGGGGGAGGCAAATCAGCCCCAGCATTTT,CASSGGEANQPQHF
TRBD2,TRBV27,TRBJ2-1,16,NA,TGTGCCAGCAATTCCCCAGGACTAGGGAAATACAATGAGCAGTTCTTC,CASNSPGLGKYNEQFF
NA,TRBV7-6,TRBJ2-7,15,NA,TGTGCCAGCAGCTTAGAAGGGCCCCGCTCCTACGAGCAGTACTTC,CASSLEGPRSYEQYF
NA,TRBV10-2,TRBJ1-1,13,NA,TGCGCCAGCAGTGAGATAAAAAACACTGAAGCTTTCTTT,CASSEIKNTEAFF
TRBD2,TRBV28,TRBJ2-1,15,NA,TGTGCCAGCAGTTCGAGCGGGATATCGTACAATGAGCAGTTCTTC,CASSSSGISYNEQFF
TRBD2,TRBV5-4,TRBJ2-3,16,NA,TGTGCCAGCAGACCGTCGGGTAGCGGGAGCTCAGATACGCAGTATTTT,CASRPSGSGSSDTQYF
TRBD1,TRBV5-1,TRBJ1-1,14,few,TGCGCCAGCAGCAGGACAGGGGGCAACACTGAAGCTTTCTTT,CASSRTGGNTEAFF
TRBD2,TRBV5-1,TRBJ2-3,15,NA,TGCGCCAGCAGGGGACTAGCGGGAGGGGCAGATACGCAGTATTTT,CASRGLAGGADTQYF
NA,TRBV10-1,TRBJ2-2,15,NA,TGCGCCAGCAGATCCGGGTCAACCGGGACCGGGGAGCTGTTTTTT,CASRSGSTGTGELFF
TRBD2,TRBV11-2,TRBJ2-5,14,few,TGTGCCAGCAGCTTAGATCCGGGAGGGGAGACCCAGTACTTC,CASSLDPGGETQYF
NA,TRBV27,TRBJ2-5,14,many,TGTGCCAGCAGTACCCGGCGGGGTTGGGAGACCCAGTACTTC,CASSTRRGWETQYF
NA,TRBV19,TRBJ1-5,14,NA,TGTGCCAGTAGTATTTCTAAGCCTTCGGAGCCCCAGCATTTT,CASSISKPSEPQHF
NA,TRBV11-3,TRBJ2-5,15,NA,TGTGCCAGCAGCTCCAACAGGGGGGGTTTGAAGACCCAGTACTTC,CASSSNRGGLKTQYF
TRBD2,TRBV28,TRBJ2-7,18,once,TGTGCCAGCAGTCTTTTCGGCGGTAGCGGGAGGAGTATCTACGAGCAGTACTTC,CASSLFGGSGRSIYEQYF
TRBD2,TRBV4-1,TRBJ2-1,16,NA,TGCGCCAGCAGCCGTGGACTAGCGGGAGGTATAAATGAGCAGTTCTTC,CASSRGLAGGINEQFF
NA,TRBV27,TRBJ2-2,14,few,TGTGCCAGCAGTGCCAGGGCGGGCACCGGGGAGCTGTTTTTT,CASSARAGTGELFF
NA,TRBV19,TRBJ2-3,12,NA,TGTGCCAGTAGTATCGCCGGAGTCACACAGTATTTT,CASSIAGVTQYF
NA,TRBV6-6,TRBJ1-5,12,NA,TGTGCCAGCACAAACACCAATCAGCCCCAGCATTTT,CASTNTNQPQHF
NA,TRBV27,TRBJ1-4,15,NA,TGTGCCAGCAGTTCTCAGGGCGCAACTAATGAAAAACTGTTTTTT,CASSSQGATNEKLFF
NA,TRBV7-2,TRBJ2-7,14,NA,TGTGCCAGCAGCTTAGTCCGTGACAGGAACGAGCAGTACTTC,CASSLVRDRNEQYF
NA,TRBV7-8,TRBJ2-2,14,NA,TGTGCCAGCAGCTTATGGGTTGGCACCGGGGAGCTGTTTTTT,CASSLWVGTGELFF
TRBD2,TRBV7-2,TRBJ2-3,16,NA,TGTGCCAGCAGCTTTTGGGCGGGAGGCCGCACAGATACGCAGTATTTT,CASSFWAGGRTDTQYF
TRBD1,TRBV27,TRBJ2-7,15,NA,TGTGCCAGCAGTTCACGACAGGGGCTAGGGGGCGAGCAGTACTTC,CASSSRQGLGGEQYF
TRBD1,TRBV5-4,TRBJ1-2,14,NA,TGTGCCAGCAGCTTCGGGGACAGGAACTATGGCTACACCTTC,CASSFGDRNYGYTF
NA,TRBV29-1,TRBJ1-2,14,NA,TGCAGCGTTGTTAGGGCAGGTCGCAACTATGGCTACACCTTC,CSVVRAGRNYGYTF
TRBD1,TRBV5-4,TRBJ1-1,13,NA,TGTGCCAGCAGCCAAGACAGGGGGCGAGCAGCTTTCTTT,CASSQDRGRAAFF
NA,TRBV2,TRBJ1-6,13,NA,TGTGCCAGCACCGCGACGAGTTCGGGTCACCTCCACTTT,CASTATSSGHLHF
NA,TRBV7-2,TRBJ2-1,15,NA,TGTGCCAGCAGCCGAGTCGGGCGAGGAGATCCTGAGCAGTTCTTC,CASSRVGRGDPEQFF
NA,TRBV5-4,TRBJ2-5,15,NA,TGTGCCAGCAGCTCCCCGATGGGGCGCCAAGAGACCCAGTACTTC,CASSSPMGRQETQYF
NA,TRBV7-2,TRBJ2-2,15,NA,TGTGCCAGCAGCTCAGATTGGGGACAATCCGGGGAGCTGTTTTTT,CASSSDWGQSGELFF
TRBD1,TRBV27,TRBJ2-2,16,NA,TGTGCCAGCAGCGAGCGGACAGGGGTTAGGACCGGGGAGCTGTTTTTT,CASSERTGVRTGELFF
TRBD2,TRBV7-9,TRBJ2-7,15,NA,TGTGCCAGCAGTCCTACTAGCGGGAGCTCCTACGAGCAGTACTTC,CASSPTSGSSYEQYF
NA,TRBV6-6,TRBJ2-3,14,many,TGTGCCACCTCCAAACCTAGCGACCCCGGTACGCAGTATTTT,CATSKPSDPGTQYF
TRBD1,TRBV6-5,TRBJ2-7,13,NA,TGTGCCAGCCGCCGGACAGGGGGAGACGAGCAGTACTTC,CASRRTGGDEQYF
TRBD2,TRBV19,TRBJ2-5,16,NA,TGTGCCAGTAGTATCTCTAGCGGACCTCCGGAGGAGACCCAGTACTTC,CASSISSGPPEETQYF
NA,TRBV5-1,TRBJ1-1,14,NA,TGCGCCAGCAGCGGTGGGACGGAGAACACTGAAGCTTTCTTT,CASSGGTENTEAFF
NA,TRBV13,TRBJ2-2,13,NA,TGTGCCAGCAGCTTCGGGGGTAACGGGGAGCTGTTTTTT,CASSFGGNGELFF
NA,TRBV2,TRBJ1-1,14,NA,TGTGCCAGCAGTGAAAGGGGCGTGAACACTGAAGCTTTCTTT,CASSERGVNTEAFF
NA,TRBV28,TRBJ2-1,15,NA,TGTGCCAGCACCCCAGTGGTAAGCTCCTACAATGAGCAGTTCTTC,CASTPVVSSYNEQFF
NA,TRBV2,TRBJ1-2,13,few,TGTGCCAGCAGTGAAGAACATGGGGTTGGCTACACCTTC,CASSEEHGVGYTF
NA,TRBV25-1,TRBJ1-1,12,NA,TGTGCCAGCAGTGGACGTGCAACTGAAGCTTTCTTT,CASSGRATEAFF
TRBD1,TRBV28,TRBJ1-2,14,NA,TGTGCCAGCAGACCACAGGGGGCGGTCTATGGCTACACCTTC,CASRPQGAVYGYTF